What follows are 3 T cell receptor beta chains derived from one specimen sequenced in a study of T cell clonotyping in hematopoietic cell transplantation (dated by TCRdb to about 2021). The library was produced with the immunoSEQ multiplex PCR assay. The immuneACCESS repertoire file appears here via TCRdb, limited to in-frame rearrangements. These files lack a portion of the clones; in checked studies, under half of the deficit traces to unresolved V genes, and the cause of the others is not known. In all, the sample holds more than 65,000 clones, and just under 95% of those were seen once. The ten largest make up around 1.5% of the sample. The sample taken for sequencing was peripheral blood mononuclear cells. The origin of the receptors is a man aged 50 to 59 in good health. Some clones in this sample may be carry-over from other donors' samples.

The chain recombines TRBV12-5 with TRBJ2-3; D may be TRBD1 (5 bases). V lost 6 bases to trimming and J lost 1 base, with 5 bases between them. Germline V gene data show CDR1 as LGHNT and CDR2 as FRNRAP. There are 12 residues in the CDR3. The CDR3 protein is CASGTGTDTQYF. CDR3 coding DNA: TGTGCTAGTGGGACAGGCACAGATACGCAGTATTTT.

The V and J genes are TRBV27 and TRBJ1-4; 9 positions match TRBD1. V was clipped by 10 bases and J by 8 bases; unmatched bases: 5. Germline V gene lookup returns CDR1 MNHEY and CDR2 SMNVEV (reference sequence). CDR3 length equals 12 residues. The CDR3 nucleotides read TGTGCCACTAGGACAGGGGCCGAAAAACTGTTTTTT. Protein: CATRTGAEKLFF.

DNA of the CDR3: TGTGCCATCAGTCCTGACAGGGGCACCGGCTCACCCCTCCACTTT. This translates into CAISPDRGTGSPLHF. The chain is built from TRBV10-3 and TRBJ1-6, with TRBD1 matching 8 bases. From germline, CDR1 is ENHRY and CDR2 SYGVKD. There are 15 residues in the CDR3. V trimming: 5 bases; J trimming: 10 bases; junction bases outside the gene matches: 10.